This is a list of T cell receptor beta chains from one sample in a study of neurological immune-mediated disorders. Using its own MiXCR run on the 5' RACE reads, TCRdb lists one record per CDR3 protein. The repertoire has more than 50,000 distinct CDR3 sequences, over 9.5% of them found once; the top ten carry 1.8%. Sequencing was performed on PBMCs. Receptors were obtained from a man between 60 and 75 years old in good health. CDR3s include the opening cysteine and the closing phenylalanine or tryptophan. Fields, in order: V gene, CDR3 protein.

V: TRBV4-3; CDR3: CASSQSGTGTDTQYF
V: TRBV7-9; CDR3: CASSPTGQMNTEAFF
V: TRBV12-3/TRBV12-4; CDR3: CASSLAVGGETQYF
V: TRBV28; CDR3: CASSFFMGQGTNSPLHF
V: TRBV10-2; CDR3: CASSGGLYNEQFF
V: TRBV21-1; CDR3: CASSTPGLGPNYEQYF
V: TRBV5-5; CDR3: CASSWDLVNTGELFF
V: TRBV28; CDR3: CASRTGTLNSGVNVLTF
V: TRBV29-1; CDR3: CSVEVAGGPYNEQFF
V: TRBV12-3/TRBV12-4; CDR3: CASSSTGSGANVLTF
V: TRBV27; CDR3: CASSFLGREGSPLHF
V: TRBV5-1; CDR3: CASSLRGPTNTGELFF
V: TRBV7-9; CDR3: CASERQGVYEQYF
V: TRBV20-1; CDR3: CSAPKRAGTGAEAFF
V: TRBV20-1; CDR3: CSARPPGGQETQYF
V: TRBV25-1; CDR3: CASSDDGANYGYTF
V: TRBV7-3; CDR3: CASSLSPGSRGTDTQYF
V: TRBV3-1; CDR3: CASSQDHHRGYEQYF
V: TRBV5-8; CDR3: CASRLSGTPRGETQYF
V: TRBV6-2/TRBV6-3; CDR3: CASSWTGGSNQPQHF
V: TRBV25-1; CDR3: CASRGQNRFGNSPLHF
V: TRBV7-3; CDR3: CASSRGGLAGIYNEQFF
V: TRBV7-2; CDR3: CASSLPTGAYGYTF
V: TRBV28; CDR3: CASSLTGTGNTIYF
V: TRBV7-2; CDR3: CASSLAEGVRGSPLHF
V: TRBV6-5; CDR3: CANLAGGPQAKNIQYF
V: TRBV11-2; CDR3: CADGRGGLLNEQFF
V: TRBV20-1; CDR3: CSAPDTGLAGAQETQYF
V: TRBV18; CDR3: CASSPGTPNYGYTF
V: TRBV11-2; CDR3: CASSLIGQGPHEQYF
V: TRBV5-1; CDR3: CASSLRGEGETQYF
V: TRBV29-1; CDR3: CSVFPGQNTEAFF
V: TRBV7-8; CDR3: CASSFQGGQPQHF
V: TRBV5-1; CDR3: CASSLDSASADTQYF
V: TRBV7-9; CDR3: CATGQVSETQYF
V: TRBV7-2; CDR3: CASSRQPGVQGNEQFF
V: TRBV7-2; CDR3: CASTLAGNEKLFF
V: TRBV29-1; CDR3: CSVRDRGNTIYF
V: TRBV5-5; CDR3: CASSVSSGTLLRDTEAFF
V: TRBV11-2; CDR3: CASSLGAQEKTQYF
V: TRBV7-2; CDR3: CASSLPGNVEKLFF
V: TRBV9; CDR3: CASSSGTAANYGYTF
V: TRBV7-8; CDR3: CASTTSRTGRGEAFF
V: TRBV6-5; CDR3: CASSYQVAADTQYF
V: TRBV7-8; CDR3: CASSLMASGANVLTF
V: TRBV3-1; CDR3: CASRRTQQETQYF
V: TRBV6-5; CDR3: CASKGSRSIGGYTF
V: TRBV20-1; CDR3: CSARGPSELFF
V: TRBV7-9; CDR3: CASSLVQGPEETQYF
V: TRBV5-8; CDR3: CASSLSGGNTGELFF
V: TRBV2; CDR3: CASSEGGYEQYF
V: TRBV6-1; CDR3: CASSATGLESPLHF